This T cell receptor (beta chain) was recorded in a study of blood T cell repertoires in COVID-19. Study-wide context: T cells, B-cell-depleted T cells, or PBMCs supplied cDNA or gDNA.

In the original workflow: The authors estimated nucleated cell counts from reference gene primer amplification. Here immunoSEQ multiplex PCR was the method, and the copy in TCRdb shows in-frame clones only, minus some. The V and J calls and clone size are taken from that table; D and trimming were inferred from the DNA. The data hold 300,000 to 350,000 clones, with about 86% observed a single time. Participants reported their clinical history, and cohort assignment relied on those reports. Input material: PBMCs or T cells enriched from blood (not recorded which). The TCR originated in a woman aged 40 to 55 with acute COVID-19.

This CDR3 is CASSKGRRDRAPYEQYF. Here the CDR3 DNA reads TGTGCCAGCAGCAAAGGAAGGCGGGACAGGGCTCCGTACGAGCAGTACTTC. V gene TRBV21-1 combines with J gene TRBJ2-7; the table names TRBD1, a call not compared with the DNA. TRBV21-1 is assigned pseudogene status. The CDR3 is 17 residues long.